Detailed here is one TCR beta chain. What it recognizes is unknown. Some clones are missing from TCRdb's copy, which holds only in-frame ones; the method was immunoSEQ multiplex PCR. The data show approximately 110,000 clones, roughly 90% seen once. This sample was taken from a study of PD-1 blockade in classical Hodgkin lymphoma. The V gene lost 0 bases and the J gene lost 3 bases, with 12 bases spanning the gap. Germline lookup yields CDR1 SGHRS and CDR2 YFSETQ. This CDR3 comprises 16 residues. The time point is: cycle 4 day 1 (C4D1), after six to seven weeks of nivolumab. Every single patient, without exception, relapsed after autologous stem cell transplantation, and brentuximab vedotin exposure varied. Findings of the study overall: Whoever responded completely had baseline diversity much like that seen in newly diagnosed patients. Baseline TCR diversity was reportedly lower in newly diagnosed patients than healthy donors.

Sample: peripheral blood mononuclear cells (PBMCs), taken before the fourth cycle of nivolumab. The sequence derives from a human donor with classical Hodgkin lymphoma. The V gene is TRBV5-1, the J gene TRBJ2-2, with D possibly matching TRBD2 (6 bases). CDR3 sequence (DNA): TGCGCCAGCAGCTTGGGGCAGGGCGGGGACACCGGGGAGCTGTTTTTT. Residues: CASSLGQGGDTGELFF.